What follows are 14 T cell receptor beta chains derived from one specimen sequenced in a study of T cell responses to AZD1222 COVID-19 vaccine. Clones were read by immunoSEQ multiplex PCR, and TCRdb kept only the in-frame ones, dropping some. The sample has approximately 150,000 clones, more than 85% seen once. The sample here was peripheral blood, taken on day 0 of AZD1222 vaccination. These receptors all stem from an adult in good health.

The V call is TRBV7-2, the J call TRBJ2-3, with 8 bases fitting TRBD2. Trimming at V came to 8 bases and at J to 0 bases, leaving 10 bases not matched to a gene. CDR3 length equals 16 residues. In germline, CDR1 is SGHTA, CDR2 FQGNSA. This CDR3 reads CASGKRGGGSTDTQYF. Written as DNA, the CDR3 is TGTGCCAGCGGGAAACGGGGGGGAGGAAGCACAGATACGCAGTATTTT.

The rearrangement joins TRBV4-3 to TRBJ1-1; D uncertain. V was shortened by 4 bases and J by 0 bases, with 12 bases between the two germline ends. This CDR3 contains 15 residues. From germline, CDR1 is LGHNA and CDR2 YSLEER. The CDR3 sequence: CASSPETHMNTEAFF. For the CDR3, the DNA is TGCGCCAGCAGCCCTGAAACCCACATGAACACTGAAGCTTTCTTT.

The J gene is TRBJ2-7, the V gene TRBV5-4; TRBD2 matches 11 bases. CDR1 is SGHNT and CDR2 is YYREEE in the germline V gene (reference sequence). Losses at the gene ends were 4 bases for V and 0 bases for J; bases not matched to a gene: 6. The CDR3 totals 16 residues. CDR3 coding DNA: TGTGCCAGCAGCCTCCGACTAGCGGGAAGCTCCTACGAGCAGTACTTC. This sequence encodes CASSLRLAGSSYEQYF.

The chain is built from TRBV11-3 and TRBJ2-5, with no clear D. CDR1 is SGHNT, CDR2 YENEEA, per germline. V gave up 5 bases and J gave up 5 bases, with 21 bases separating them. The CDR3 runs to 16 residues. CDR3 bases: TGTGCCAGCAGCCCAATGCCGGATTCTGCCGGGGAGACCCAGTACTTC. Translation: CASSPMPDSAGETQYF.

The rearrangement joins TRBV10-2 to TRBJ2-3; 7 positions agree with TRBD2. The trim removed 3 bases at V and 3 bases at J, leaving 6 bases unmatched. This CDR3 spans 15 amino acids. Per germline, CDR1 WSHSY and CDR2 SAAADI. The CDR3 region has the DNA TGCGCCAGCAGTGATGCGGGAGCGGGGACAGATACGCAGTATTTT. The encoded protein is CASSDAGAGTDTQYF.

V is TRBV6-5 and J is TRBJ1-1; D perhaps matches TRBD1 (5 bases). This CDR3 region has 13 residues. Trimming took off 6 bases at V and 7 bases at J, with 15 bases between the two ends. Germline CDR1 and CDR2: MNHEY and SVGAGI. The chain's CDR3 is CASRPYEQGEAFF. The CDR3 DNA sequence: TGTGCCAGCAGGCCCTACGAGCAGGGTGAAGCTTTCTTT.

On this clone: Other DNA sequences of this sample code for an identical CDR3. The chain carries TRBV6-4 and TRBJ1-1; D is ambiguous. This CDR3 has 10 residues. Trimming pared 2 bases from V and 10 bases from J, leaving 5 bases between. CDR1 is MRHNA, CDR2 SNTAGT, per germline. CDR3 protein: CASSDGRAFF. CDR3 DNA: TGTGCCAGCAGTGACGGCCGAGCTTTCTTT.

This sequence joins TRBV7-3 and TRBJ1-2; D might be TRBD1 (5 bases). Germline assignment: CDR1 SGHTA and CDR2 FQGTGA. The CDR3 spans 14 residues. The V end was cut by 5 bases, the J end by 5 bases, with 15 bases between. The CDR3 region has the DNA TGTGCCAGCAGCCCCTGGGGGAAGGCTTATGGCTACACCTTC. This gives the protein CASSPWGKAYGYTF.

V and J are TRBV6-5 and TRBJ2-7; a possible D gene is TRBD2 (6 bases). CDR1 is MNHEY, CDR2 SVGAGI, per germline. The V end was cut by 2 bases, the J end by 3 bases, with 8 bases between. The CDR3 consists of 13 residues. DNA of the CDR3: TGTGCCAGCAGTTACAGGGAGGACTACGAGCAGTACTTC. The encoded protein is CASSYREDYEQYF.

This clone has only one observation. This chain joins TRBV2 and TRBJ2-2; D gene ambiguous. Trimming shortened V by 2 bases and J by 4 bases, and 20 bases separated the two germline ends. CDR3 length: 18 residues. The V gene's germline CDR1 is SNHLY and CDR2 FYNNEI. This CDR3 reads CASSEIARAGTFTGELFF. DNA of the CDR3: TGTGCCAGCAGTGAAATCGCTAGGGCAGGCACTTTCACCGGGGAGCTGTTTTTT.

The chain joins TRBV27 to TRBJ1-5; tentatively, D is TRBD1 (5 bases). There are 15 residues in the CDR3. V lost 8 bases and J 5 bases, leaving 19 bases between the germline ends. Germline V CDR1 and CDR2: MNHEY, SMNVEV (reference sequence). In nucleotides, the CDR3 is TGTGCCAGCCGATCCCTCTGGGGGTCGGATCAGCCCCAGCATTTT. Protein: CASRSLWGSDQPQHF.

The V gene is TRBV2, the J gene TRBJ2-7; no clear D. V shed 10 bases and J shed 2 bases, with 12 bases lying between them. The CDR3 is made up of 12 amino acids. Germline CDR1 reads SNHLY; CDR2 reads FYNNEI. The CDR3 protein is CAKTTETYEQYF. CDR3 DNA sequence: TGTGCCAAGACCACGGAAACCTACGAGCAGTACTTC. The full variable domain, in which reference TRBV2 and TRBJ2-7 provide the parts outside the CDR3, is EPEVTQTPSHQVTQMGQEVILRCVPISNHLYFYWYRQILGQKVEFLVSFYNNEISEKSEIFDDQFSVERPDGSNFTLKIRSTKLEDSAMYFCAKTTETYEQYFGPGTRLTVT.

V is TRBV19 and J is TRBJ2-1, with a possible D match to TRBD2 (5 bases). The CDR3 is 14 residues long. Germline CDR1 and CDR2: LNHDA and SQIVND (reference sequence). Deletions cut 4 bases from V and 10 bases from J, with 17 bases between. DNA of the CDR3: TGTGCCAGTAGTAGTTTTGCGGGTGTAGGGGAGCAGTTCTTC. Translation: CASSSFAGVGEQFF.

The chain employs TRBV2 and TRBJ2-3; 8 nucleotides line up with TRBD2. The V gene end was trimmed by 5 bases and the J gene end by 3 bases; junction bases not matched to a gene: 13. The V gene's germline CDR1 is SNHLY and CDR2 FYNNEI. The CDR3 totals 17 residues. CDR3 bases: TGTGCCAGCAGTTTGGACAGCGGGAGTTTCGGGACAGATACGCAGTATTTT. This translates into CASSLDSGSFGTDTQYF.